The source of this T cell receptor (beta chain) is a study of shared T cell receptors in the human thymus. The CDR3 has 13 amino acids. The germline V and J ends were trimmed by 3 bases and 7 bases, with 11 bases remaining between them. Per germline, CDR1 SGDLS and CDR2 YYNGEE. Repertoires were generated with immunoSEQ multiplex PCR, while TCRdb's copy carries only in-frame clones and drops some. Counted here are about 660,000 clones, 80% to 90% occurring once; the ten biggest clones make up roughly 0.0086%. This clone has more than one count but fewer than ten. The same sample was also studied in work on human thymus T cells. That work states: Healthy Finnish infants undergoing corrective surgery for congenital heart defects provided the donor material.

The sequence derives from a boy under two years old with a congenital heart defect. The chain joins TRBV9 to TRBJ2-4; D is possibly TRBD1 (5 bases). The material sequenced was thymocytes. CDR3 sequence reads: CASSARPGNIQYF. The CDR3 DNA follows: TGTGCCAGCAGCGCTCGACCAGGGAACATTCAGTACTTC. The full variable domain, its missing parts supplied by reference TRBV9 and TRBJ2-4, is DSGVTQTPKHLITATGQRVTLRCSPRSGDLSVYWYQQSLDQGLQFLIQYYNGEERAKGNILERFSAQQFPDLHSELNLSSLELGDSALYFCASSARPGNIQYFGAGTRLSVL.